One sample yielded the 7 T cell receptor beta chains listed below, sequenced in a study of T cells after posttransplantation cyclophosphamide. Some clones are missing from TCRdb's copy, which holds only in-frame ones; the method was immunoSEQ multiplex PCR. The table lists 9,500 to 10,000 clones, roughly 98% of them singletons. Cells defined as naive were viable CD3+CD4+ or CD3+CD8+ and CCR7+CD45RA+CD45RO-CD95-CD27+CD28+. The material sequenced was naive CD4+ T cells sorted from PBMCs. The receptors shown here come from a woman in her sixties in good health, CMV-negative, and a related stem cell transplant donor.

The V and J genes are TRBV29-1 and TRBJ2-7; a weak D match, TRBD1 (5 bases). Germline V lookup: CDR1 SQVTM, CDR2 ANQGSEA. The CDR3 contains 14 residues. V lost 4 bases and J 0 bases, leaving 13 bases between the germline ends. CDR3 DNA: TGCAGCGTTGCAGGGTCGTCCCCCTCCTACGAGCAGTACTTC. This gives the protein CSVAGSSPSYEQYF.

The J gene is TRBJ1-5, the V gene TRBV2; no clear D gene. V lost 7 bases and J 5 bases, leaving 15 bases between the germline ends. CDR1 is SNHLY and CDR2 is FYNNEI in the germline V gene. The CDR3 is 14 residues long. The CDR3 coding sequence is TGTGCCAGCAACTTAGGAGGTCGGGATCAGCCCCAGCATTTT. Translating it yields CASNLGGRDQPQHF.

This clone was seen once. The rearrangement joins TRBV18 to TRBJ1-1, with TRBD1 identical over 7 bases. Germline assignment: CDR1 KGHSH and CDR2 LQKENI. V dropped 4 bases and J dropped 3; count of bases not matched to a gene: 5. CDR3 size: 14 residues. CDR3 coding DNA: TGTGCCAGCTCACTCGACAGGGATTACACTGAAGCTTTCTTT. It specifies CASSLDRDYTEAFF.

In regard to this clone: The junction differs from germline at one of its ends, possibly a read error. This sequence joins TRBV18 and TRBJ2-2; the match to TRBD1 covers 9 bases. Germline CDR1 is KGHSH and CDR2 is LQKENI. This CDR3 has 17 residues. The CDR3 DNA is TGTGCCAGCTCACCATTACCGGGACAGGGAGACACCGGGGAGCCGTTTTTT. Translation gives CASSPLPGQGDTGEPFF.

The genes are TRBV29-1 and TRBJ2-7; TRBD2 matches 7 bases. Losses at the gene ends were 7 bases for V and 7 bases for J; bases not matched to a gene: 13. CDR3 length: 13 residues. Germline-derived CDR1 and CDR2 are SQVTM and ANQGSEA. The CDR3 region is CSAAGTTRVEQYF. The CDR3 nucleotides read TGCAGCGCCGCAGGGACTACGAGGGTGGAGCAGTACTTC.

CDR3 coding DNA: TGTGCCAGCAGTGCGTCCTACAGGGCCACAGATACGCAGTATTTT. This gives the protein CASSASYRATDTQYF. The V and J genes are TRBV27 and TRBJ2-3; possible D gene TRBD1, 6 bases. Germline CDR1 reads MNHEY; CDR2 reads SMNVEV (reference sequence). The CDR3 contains 15 residues. V shed 5 bases and J shed 2 bases, with 14 bases lying between them.

The rearrangement joins TRBV9 to TRBJ2-1, with 9 bases lining up with TRBD1. V was pared by 4 bases and J by 9 bases, with 5 bases of the junction left unmatched. The germline V gene encodes CDR1 SGDLS and CDR2 YYNGEE. The CDR3 has 13 residues. For the CDR3, the DNA is TGTGCCAGCAGCTCCACAGGGGGCGTTGAGCAGTTCTTC. It is translated as CASSSTGGVEQFF.